Listed below are T cell receptor beta chains from one sample, sequenced in a study of cytomegalovirus exposure and HLA in healthy donors. The data were produced by immunoSEQ multiplex PCR, yet TCRdb's version contains in-frame clones alone and is incomplete. The sample consists of about 200,000 clones, 84% of them appearing once. The sample was PBMCs. The receptor source for this set is a woman aged 25 to 39 in good health and CMV-seropositive. Each CDR3 is given with its conserved first and last residue. D genes are given only for firm matches. For some rows the clone size is stated as once, few or many, or as a class when expanded; others skip it.

clone size: -; V gene: TRBV30; J gene: TRBJ1-2; D gene: -; CDR3 protein: CAWTPQANYGYTF; CDR3 DNA: TGTGCCTGGACACCCCAGGCTAACTATGGCTACACCTTC
clone size: -; V gene: TRBV19; J gene: TRBJ2-3; D gene: -; CDR3 protein: CASSIGYYTDTQYF; CDR3 DNA: TGTGCCAGTAGTATAGGTTACTACACAGATACGCAGTATTTT
clone size: -; V gene: TRBV9; J gene: TRBJ2-3; D gene: -; CDR3 protein: CASSVIEDSVTDTQYF; CDR3 DNA: TGTGCCAGCAGCGTAATCGAGGACTCCGTCACAGATACGCAGTATTTT
clone size: -; V gene: TRBV4-1; J gene: TRBJ2-3; D gene: TRBD2; CDR3 protein: CASSQDWRGDTQYF; CDR3 DNA: TGCGCCAGCAGCCAAGATTGGCGGGGGGATACGCAGTATTTT
clone size: -; V gene: TRBV27; J gene: TRBJ2-7; D gene: TRBD1; CDR3 protein: CASSLGTGSYEQYF; CDR3 DNA: TGTGCCAGCAGTTTAGGGACAGGGAGCTACGAGCAGTACTTC
clone size: once; V gene: TRBV28; J gene: TRBJ2-5; D gene: TRBD2; CDR3 protein: CASGSGGGQETQYF; CDR3 DNA: TGTGCCAGCGGTAGCGGGGGGGGGCAAGAGACCCAGTACTTC
clone size: -; V gene: TRBV6-5; J gene: TRBJ1-1; D gene: TRBD1; CDR3 protein: CASRKGAGITEAFF; CDR3 DNA: TGTGCCAGCAGAAAGGGGGCAGGAATAACTGAAGCTTTCTTT
clone size: -; V gene: TRBV13; J gene: TRBJ2-3; D gene: TRBD2; CDR3 protein: CASSFKREGGDTQYF; CDR3 DNA: TGTGCCAGCAGCTTCAAGCGGGAGGGGGGAGATACGCAGTATTTT
clone size: -; V gene: TRBV30; J gene: TRBJ1-2; D gene: -; CDR3 protein: CAWSAGYGYTF; CDR3 DNA: TGTGCCTGGAGTGCAGGGTACGGCTACACCTTC
clone size: -; V gene: TRBV5-1; J gene: TRBJ2-7; D gene: -; CDR3 protein: CASSLAPTGSRPYEQYF; CDR3 DNA: TGCGCCAGCAGCTTGGCCCCGACAGGATCCAGACCCTACGAGCAGTACTTC
clone size: -; V gene: TRBV2; J gene: TRBJ2-2; D gene: TRBD2; CDR3 protein: CASSPLSGTSGRITGELFF; CDR3 DNA: TGTGCCAGCAGCCCTCTTTCGGGGACTAGCGGGAGGATCACCGGGGAGCTGTTTTTT
clone size: -; V gene: TRBV7-9; J gene: TRBJ2-5; D gene: -; CDR3 protein: CASSPHQETQYF; CDR3 DNA: TGTGCCAGCAGCCCTCACCAAGAGACCCAGTACTTC
clone size: once; V gene: TRBV6-1; J gene: TRBJ1-4; D gene: -; CDR3 protein: CASSDPGEPNEKLFF; CDR3 DNA: TGTGCCAGCAGTGACCCAGGGGAGCCTAATGAAAAACTGTTTTTT
clone size: -; V gene: TRBV27; J gene: TRBJ2-7; D gene: TRBD2; CDR3 protein: CASSLAGGPFEQYF; CDR3 DNA: TGTGCCAGCAGTTTAGCGGGAGGGCCTTTCGAGCAGTACTTC
clone size: -; V gene: TRBV9; J gene: TRBJ2-3; D gene: TRBD2; CDR3 protein: CASSSGLAGITDTQYF; CDR3 DNA: TGTGCCAGCAGCTCTGGACTAGCGGGTATCACAGATACGCAGTATTTT
clone size: -; V gene: TRBV5-1; J gene: TRBJ1-4; D gene: -; CDR3 protein: CASSEGGGNEKLFF; CDR3 DNA: TGCGCCAGCAGCGAGGGAGGGGGTAATGAAAAACTGTTTTTT
clone size: once; V gene: TRBV6-6; J gene: TRBJ2-1; D gene: -; CDR3 protein: CASSSQGAYNEQFF; CDR3 DNA: TGTGCCAGCAGTTCCCAAGGAGCCTACAATGAGCAGTTCTTC
clone size: few; V gene: TRBV27; J gene: TRBJ2-7; D gene: TRBD1; CDR3 protein: CASSLSQGAWEQYF; CDR3 DNA: TGTGCCAGCAGTTTATCACAGGGGGCTTGGGAGCAGTACTTC
clone size: few; V gene: TRBV28; J gene: TRBJ1-2; D gene: TRBD1; CDR3 protein: CATLGGGNYGYTF; CDR3 DNA: TGTGCGACCCTAGGAGGGGGCAATTATGGCTACACCTTC
clone size: -; V gene: TRBV29-1; J gene: TRBJ2-3; D gene: -; CDR3 protein: CSVEAREALTDTQYF; CDR3 DNA: TGCAGCGTTGAAGCTAGAGAGGCCCTCACAGATACGCAGTATTTT
clone size: once; V gene: TRBV27; J gene: TRBJ2-7; D gene: -; CDR3 protein: CASSLSYRRVSSYEQYF; CDR3 DNA: TGTGCCAGCAGTTTATCCTACAGAAGAGTAAGCTCCTACGAGCAGTACTTC
clone size: -; V gene: TRBV5-1; J gene: TRBJ2-7; D gene: -; CDR3 protein: CASSSQKGSYEQYF; CDR3 DNA: TGCGCCAGCAGCTCTCAAAAGGGGTCCTACGAGCAGTACTTC
clone size: -; V gene: TRBV5-4; J gene: TRBJ1-1; D gene: -; CDR3 protein: CASSFRGPNTEAFF; CDR3 DNA: TGTGCCAGCAGCTTTAGGGGCCCGAACACTGAAGCTTTCTTT
clone size: -; V gene: TRBV19; J gene: TRBJ1-5; D gene: -; CDR3 protein: CASKGGDWPQHF; CDR3 DNA: TGTGCCAGCAAAGGGGGGGATTGGCCCCAGCATTTT
clone size: -; V gene: TRBV7-2; J gene: TRBJ2-1; D gene: -; CDR3 protein: CASSLGGGGPYNEQFF; CDR3 DNA: TGTGCCAGCAGCTTAGGAGGTGGAGGACCCTACAATGAGCAGTTCTTC
clone size: -; V gene: TRBV2; J gene: TRBJ2-2; D gene: TRBD1; CDR3 protein: CASSGDREAGELFF; CDR3 DNA: TGTGCCAGCAGTGGGGACAGGGAAGCCGGGGAGCTGTTTTTT
clone size: -; V gene: TRBV27; J gene: TRBJ2-6; D gene: -; CDR3 protein: CASSFHRQAGANVLTF; CDR3 DNA: TGTGCCAGCAGCTTCCATAGACAGGCTGGGGCCAACGTCCTGACTTTC
clone size: -; V gene: TRBV28; J gene: TRBJ2-7; D gene: -; CDR3 protein: CASREAGSSYEQYF; CDR3 DNA: TGTGCCAGCAGAGAAGCAGGTAGCTCCTACGAGCAGTACTTC
clone size: once; V gene: TRBV5-4; J gene: TRBJ1-2; D gene: -; CDR3 protein: CASTNRQEWGVGYTF; CDR3 DNA: TGTGCCAGCACGAACAGACAGGAATGGGGAGTAGGCTACACCTTC
clone size: -; V gene: TRBV5-6; J gene: TRBJ2-1; D gene: -; CDR3 protein: CASSLLRGNEQFF; CDR3 DNA: TGTGCCAGCAGCTTGTTACGGGGGAATGAGCAGTTCTTC
clone size: -; V gene: TRBV28; J gene: TRBJ2-5; D gene: -; CDR3 protein: CASSRGVPETQYF; CDR3 DNA: TGTGCCAGCAGCAGGGGGGTGCCAGAGACCCAGTACTTC
clone size: -; V gene: TRBV6-1; J gene: TRBJ2-2; D gene: -; CDR3 protein: CASSPSETGELFF; CDR3 DNA: TGTGCCAGCAGTCCTAGCGAAACCGGGGAGCTGTTTTTT
clone size: -; V gene: TRBV29-1; J gene: TRBJ2-2; D gene: -; CDR3 protein: CSVRRGGENTGELFF; CDR3 DNA: TGCAGCGTCCGCCGTGGCGGGGAGAACACCGGGGAGCTGTTTTTT
clone size: -; V gene: TRBV5-1; J gene: TRBJ2-7; D gene: TRBD2; CDR3 protein: CASSLGTGLADYEQYF; CDR3 DNA: TGCGCCAGCAGCTTGGGTACCGGACTAGCGGACTACGAGCAGTACTTC
clone size: once; V gene: TRBV5-4; J gene: TRBJ1-4; D gene: TRBD1; CDR3 protein: CASSLDRGGNEKLFF; CDR3 DNA: TGTGCCAGCAGCTTAGACAGGGGCGGCAATGAAAAACTGTTTTTT
clone size: -; V gene: TRBV25-1; J gene: TRBJ2-7; D gene: -; CDR3 protein: CASSGTAPYEQYF; CDR3 DNA: TGTGCCAGCAGTGGGACTGCCCCCTACGAGCAGTACTTC
clone size: -; V gene: TRBV6-6; J gene: TRBJ1-3; D gene: -; CDR3 protein: CASSPTGNSGNTIYF; CDR3 DNA: TGTGCCAGCAGCCCGACAGGAAACTCTGGAAACACCATATATTTT
clone size: -; V gene: TRBV13; J gene: TRBJ2-7; D gene: -; CDR3 protein: CASSLGRRGSYEQYF; CDR3 DNA: TGTGCCAGCAGCTTAGGCCGGAGGGGCTCCTACGAGCAGTACTTC
clone size: few; V gene: TRBV28; J gene: TRBJ1-2; D gene: -; CDR3 protein: CASRGWPYDGYTF; CDR3 DNA: TGTGCCAGCCGAGGGTGGCCCTATGATGGCTACACCTTC
clone size: -; V gene: TRBV5-4; J gene: TRBJ2-5; D gene: -; CDR3 protein: CASSPNRGRSRETQYF; CDR3 DNA: TGTGCCAGCAGCCCCAACCGTGGGAGAAGTCGAGAGACCCAGTACTTC
clone size: -; V gene: TRBV4-2; J gene: TRBJ1-4; D gene: -; CDR3 protein: CASSQQTGETEKLFF; CDR3 DNA: TGTGCCAGCAGCCAACAAACAGGAGAAACTGAAAAACTGTTTTTT
clone size: -; V gene: TRBV9; J gene: TRBJ2-1; D gene: -; CDR3 protein: CASSPPLAGNEQFF; CDR3 DNA: TGTGCCAGTTCCCCCCCACTAGCAGGGAATGAGCAGTTCTTC